This T cell receptor beta chain stems from a study of blood T cell repertoires in COVID-19. Study-level background: Some COVID-19 samples were acute and others convalescent; all came from the United States, Italy and Spain. PBMCs, B-cell-depleted T cells, or T cells provided the cDNA or gDNA that made up the material.

In the original analysis: By means of reference gene primer amplification, nucleated cell counts were estimated. The repertoire was sequenced with immunoSEQ multiplex PCR; TCRdb's copy has only in-frame clones and lacks some. That table is the source of V, J and clone size, and D and trimming were worked out from the DNA. The repertoire consists of 250,000 to 350,000 clones, with 87% occurring once and the leading ten covering roughly 2.2%. The sample consisted of peripheral blood. The clonotype comes from a woman in her fifties or sixties who had recovered from COVID-19.

CDR3 sequence reads: CASSLAEGYGYTF. CDR3 coding DNA: TGTGCCAGCAGCTTAGCCGAGGGCTATGGCTACACCTTC. This chain connects TRBV11-2 to TRBJ1-2; no clear D. Trimming stripped 1 base from V and 4 bases from J, with 7 bases between. Germline V gene lookup returns CDR1 SGHAT and CDR2 FQNNGV. This CDR3 region has 13 residues.